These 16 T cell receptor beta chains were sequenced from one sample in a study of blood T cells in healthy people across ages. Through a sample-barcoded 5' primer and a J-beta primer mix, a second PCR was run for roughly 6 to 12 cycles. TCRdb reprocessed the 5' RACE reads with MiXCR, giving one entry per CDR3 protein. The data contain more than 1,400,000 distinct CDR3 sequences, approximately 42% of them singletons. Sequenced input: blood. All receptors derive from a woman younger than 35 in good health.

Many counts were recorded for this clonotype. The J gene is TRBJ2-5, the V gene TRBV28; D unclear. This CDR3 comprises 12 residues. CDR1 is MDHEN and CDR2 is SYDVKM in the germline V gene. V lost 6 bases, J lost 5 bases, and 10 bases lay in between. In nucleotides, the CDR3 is TGTGCCAGCAGCCGACTCGGGGAGACCCAGTACTTC. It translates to CASSRLGETQYF.

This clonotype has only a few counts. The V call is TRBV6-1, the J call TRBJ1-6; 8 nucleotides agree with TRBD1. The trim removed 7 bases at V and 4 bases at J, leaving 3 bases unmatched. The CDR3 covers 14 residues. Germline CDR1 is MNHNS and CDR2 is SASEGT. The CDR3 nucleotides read TGTGCCAGCAACCAGGGGGCTTATAATTCACCCCTCCACTTT. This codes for CASNQGAYNSPLHF.

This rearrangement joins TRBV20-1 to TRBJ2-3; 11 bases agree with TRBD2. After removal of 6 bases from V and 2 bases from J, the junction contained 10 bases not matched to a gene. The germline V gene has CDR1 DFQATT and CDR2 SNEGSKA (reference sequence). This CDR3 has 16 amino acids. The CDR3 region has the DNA TGCAGTGCCATAGCGGGAGGGCCGTCGTTCACAGATACGCAGTATTTT. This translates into CSAIAGGPSFTDTQYF.

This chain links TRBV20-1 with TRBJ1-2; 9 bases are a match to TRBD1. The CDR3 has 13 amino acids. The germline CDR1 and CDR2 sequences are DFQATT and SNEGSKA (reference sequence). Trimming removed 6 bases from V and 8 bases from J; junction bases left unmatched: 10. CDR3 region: CSAKTGGVWGYTF. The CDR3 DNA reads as TGCAGTGCCAAAACAGGGGGCGTCTGGGGCTACACCTTC.

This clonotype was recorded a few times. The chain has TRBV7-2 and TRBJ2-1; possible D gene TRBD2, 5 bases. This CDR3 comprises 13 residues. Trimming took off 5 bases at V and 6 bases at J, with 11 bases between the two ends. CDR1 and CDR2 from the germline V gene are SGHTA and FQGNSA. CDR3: CASSVSSSNEQFF. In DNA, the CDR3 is TGTGCCAGCAGCGTGTCTAGCAGCAATGAGCAGTTCTTC. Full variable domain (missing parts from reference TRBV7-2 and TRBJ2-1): GAGVSQSPSNKVTEKGKDVELRCDPISGHTALYWYRQSLGQGLEFLIYFQGNSAPDKSGLPSDRFSAERTGGSVSTLTIQRTQQEDSAVYLCASSVSSSNEQFFGPGTRLTVL.

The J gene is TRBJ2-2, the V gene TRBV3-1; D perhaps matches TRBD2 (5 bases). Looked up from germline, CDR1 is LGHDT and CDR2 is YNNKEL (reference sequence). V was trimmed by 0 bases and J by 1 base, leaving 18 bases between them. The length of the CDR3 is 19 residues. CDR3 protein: CASSQDALRVRWNTGELFF. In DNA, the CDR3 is TGTGCCAGCAGCCAAGACGCCCTGAGGGTTAGATGGAACACCGGGGAGCTGTTTTTT.

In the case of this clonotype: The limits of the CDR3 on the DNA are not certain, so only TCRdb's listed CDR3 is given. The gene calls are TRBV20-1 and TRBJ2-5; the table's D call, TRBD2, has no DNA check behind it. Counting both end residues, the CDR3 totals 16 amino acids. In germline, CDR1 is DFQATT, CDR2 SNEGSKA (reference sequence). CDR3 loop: CSASNLWEDILETQYF.

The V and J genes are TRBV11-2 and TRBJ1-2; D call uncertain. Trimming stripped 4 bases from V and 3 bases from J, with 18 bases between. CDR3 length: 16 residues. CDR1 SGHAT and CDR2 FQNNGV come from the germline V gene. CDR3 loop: CASSSPQVNIYYGYTF. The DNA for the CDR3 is TGTGCCAGCAGCTCACCTCAGGTAAATATTTACTATGGCTACACCTTC.

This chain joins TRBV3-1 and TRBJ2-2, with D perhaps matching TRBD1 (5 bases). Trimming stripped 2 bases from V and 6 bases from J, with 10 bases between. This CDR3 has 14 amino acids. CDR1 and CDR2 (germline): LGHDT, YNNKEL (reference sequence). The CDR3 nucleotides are TGTGCCAGCAGCCAACAGGGTTCTGCCGGGGAGCTGTTTTTT. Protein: CASSQQGSAGELFF.

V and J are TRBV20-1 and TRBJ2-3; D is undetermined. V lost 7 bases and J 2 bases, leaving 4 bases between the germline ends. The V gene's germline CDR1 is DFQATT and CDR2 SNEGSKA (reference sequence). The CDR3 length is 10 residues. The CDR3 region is CSGTTDTQYF. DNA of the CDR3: TGCAGTGGGACCACAGATACGCAGTATTTT.

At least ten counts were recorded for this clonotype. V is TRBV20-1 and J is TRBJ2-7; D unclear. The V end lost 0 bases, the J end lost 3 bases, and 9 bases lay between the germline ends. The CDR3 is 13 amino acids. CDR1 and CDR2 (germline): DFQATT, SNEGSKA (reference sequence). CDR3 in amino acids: CSARDFQYYEQYF. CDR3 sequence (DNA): TGCAGTGCTAGAGATTTCCAATACTACGAGCAGTACTTC.

The DNA for the CDR3 is TGCGCCAGCAGCTCGACAGGGGGTCAGGACACTGAAGCTTTCTTT. It yields the protein CASSSTGGQDTEAFF. The V and J genes are TRBV5-1 and TRBJ1-1, with 9 bases identical to TRBD1. V dropped 3 bases and J dropped 3; count of bases not matched to a gene: 6. Germline values: CDR1 SGHRS, CDR2 YFSETQ. The CDR3 spans 15 residues. Full variable domain (remainder filled in from reference TRBV5-1 and TRBJ1-1): KAGVTQTPRYLIKTRGQQVTLSCSPISGHRSVSWYQQTPGQGLQFLFEYFSETQRNKGNFPGRFSGRQFSNSRSEMNVSTLELGDSALYLCASSSTGGQDTEAFFGQGTRLTVV.

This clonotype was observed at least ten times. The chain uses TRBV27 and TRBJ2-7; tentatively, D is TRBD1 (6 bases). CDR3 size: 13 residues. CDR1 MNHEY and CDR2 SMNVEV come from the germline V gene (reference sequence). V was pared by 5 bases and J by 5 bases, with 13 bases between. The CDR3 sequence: CASSLDRGNEQYF. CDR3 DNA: TGTGCCAGCAGTCTGGACAGAGGCAACGAGCAGTACTTC.

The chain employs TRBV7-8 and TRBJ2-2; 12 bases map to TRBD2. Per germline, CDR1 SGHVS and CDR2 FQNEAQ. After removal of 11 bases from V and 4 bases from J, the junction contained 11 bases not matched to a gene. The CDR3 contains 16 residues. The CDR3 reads CASRGTSGLVTGELFF. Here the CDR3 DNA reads TGTGCCTCGAGGGGGACTAGCGGGTTGGTCACCGGGGAGCTGTTTTTT.

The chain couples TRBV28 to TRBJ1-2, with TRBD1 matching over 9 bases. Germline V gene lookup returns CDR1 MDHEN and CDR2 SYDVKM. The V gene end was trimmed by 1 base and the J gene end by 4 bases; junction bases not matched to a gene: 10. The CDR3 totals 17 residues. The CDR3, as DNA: TGTGCCAGCAGTTTATTACAGGGGGCCGGGAGTAGCTATGGCTACACCTTC. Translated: CASSLLQGAGSSYGYTF.

The CDR3 region has the DNA TGTGCCAGCAGCTTTCTAGACAGGGGGGGGATTAGTGAAGCTTTCTTT. This codes for CASSFLDRGGISEAFF. The chain links TRBV7-8 to TRBJ1-1; 9 bases map to TRBD1. J lost 7 bases, V lost 3 bases, and 12 bases had no gene match. The germline V gene encodes CDR1 SGHVS and CDR2 FQNEAQ. The CDR3 covers 16 residues. The full variable domain, with the rest looked up from reference TRBV7-8 and TRBJ1-1, is GAGVSQSPRYKVAKRGQDVALRCDPISGHVSLFWYQQALGQGPEFLTYFQNEAQLDKSGLPSDRFFAERPEGSVSTLKIQRTQQEDSAVYLCASSFLDRGGISEAFFGQGTRLTVV.